The next 18 T cell receptor beta chains were all read from a single sample in a study of PD-1 blockade in classical Hodgkin lymphoma. Profiling relied on immunoSEQ multiplex PCR, and the TCRdb table lists in-frame clones only, not all of them. The table shows almost 20,000 clones, with more than 75% occurring only once. Time point meaning: cycle 4 day 1 (C4D1), after more than five weeks of nivolumab. With no exception, relapse followed autologous stem cell transplantation in all patients, and brentuximab vedotin exposure varied. Thawed PBMCs underwent magnetic negative selection to obtain purified CD8+ T cells. Material: CD8+ T cells from blood, obtained before the fourth cycle of nivolumab. These receptors all come from a human donor with classical Hodgkin lymphoma.

This chain joins TRBV14 and TRBJ1-3, with TRBD1 matching over 8 bases. The V gene's germline CDR1 is SGHDN and CDR2 FVKESK. This CDR3 spans 18 amino acids. V shed 3 bases and J 0 bases; nucleotides not matched to a gene: 10. The CDR3 region is CASSHRLQGGFSGNTIYF. The CDR3 DNA is TGTGCCAGCAGCCATAGACTACAGGGGGGATTCTCTGGAAACACCATATATTTT. Complete variable domain (other parts from reference TRBV14 and TRBJ1-3): EAGVTQFPSHSVIEKGQTVTLRCDPISGHDNLYWYRRVMGKEIKFLLHFVKESKQDESGMPNNRFLAERTGGTYSTLKVQPAELEDSGVYFCASSHRLQGGFSGNTIYFGEGSWLTVV.

The chain joins TRBV7-7 to TRBJ2-5, with TRBD1 matching over 7 bases. CDR3 length: 16 residues. The ends lost 4 bases at V and 4 bases at J; junction bases unmatched: 12. Per the germline V gene, CDR1 is SSHAT and CDR2 is FNYEAQ (reference sequence). The DNA of the CDR3 is TGTGCCAGCAGCTCTATCCAGGGGTCAGGGGGAGAGACCCAGTACTTC. The encoded protein is CASSSIQGSGGETQYF.

The chain has TRBV9 and TRBJ1-4, with 7 bases that match TRBD1. Germline CDR1 reads SGDLS; CDR2 reads YYNGEE. J gave up 0 bases and V 0 bases, and 8 bases lay outside the gene matches. The CDR3 consists of 18 residues. The CDR3: CASSVEGRGGPTNEKLFF. The CDR3 DNA is TGTGCCAGCAGCGTAGAGGGCAGGGGGGGCCCAACTAATGAAAAACTGTTTTTT. Looking up the rest from reference TRBV9 and TRBJ1-4 gives the full variable domain: DSGVTQTPKHLITATGQRVTLRCSPRSGDLSVYWYQQSLDQGLQFLIQYYNGEERAKGNILERFSAQQFPDLHSELNLSSLELGDSALYFCASSVEGRGGPTNEKLFFGSGTQLSVL.

The chain has TRBV9 and TRBJ1-2; TRBD1 matches at 7 bases. V gave up 0 bases and J gave up 2 bases; unmatched junction bases: 7. From germline, CDR1 is SGDLS and CDR2 YYNGEE. This CDR3 region has 16 residues. The chain's CDR3 is CASSVDVGTANYGYTF. The CDR3 nucleotides read TGTGCCAGCAGCGTAGACGTTGGGACAGCAAACTATGGCTACACCTTC.

This rearrangement joins TRBV2 to TRBJ2-2; 10 nucleotides agree with TRBD2. CDR1 is SNHLY, CDR2 FYNNEI, per germline. J was trimmed by 0 bases and V by 8 bases; bases with no gene match: 18. The CDR3 runs 20 residues. The CDR3 region has the DNA TGTGCCAGCGCCCACTCCAGGCTAGCGGGGGTTAACGCGAACACCGGGGAGCTGTTTTTT. Its translation is CASAHSRLAGVNANTGELFF.

This clone appeared a few times. The V call is TRBV2, the J call TRBJ2-7; D possibly corresponds to TRBD2 (7 bases). The CDR3 has 16 amino acids. V was clipped by 8 bases and J by 0 bases, with 20 bases between them. Germline CDR1 and CDR2: SNHLY and FYNNEI. The CDR3 is CASLPKGGVFSYEQYF. The CDR3 coding sequence is TGTGCCAGCCTGCCTAAAGGGGGGGTCTTCTCCTACGAGCAGTACTTC.

The J gene is TRBJ2-3, the V gene TRBV15, with 8 bases aligning to TRBD1. The CDR3 has 15 residues. The V gene's germline CDR1 is LNHNV and CDR2 YYDKDF (reference sequence). Losses at the gene ends were 1 base for V and 4 bases for J; bases not matched to a gene: 4. CDR3 sequence: CATSRARGLADTQYF. Written as DNA, the CDR3 is TGTGCCACCAGCAGAGCCAGGGGGCTTGCAGATACGCAGTATTTT.

The rearrangement joins TRBV5-1 to TRBJ2-2; the D gene is possibly TRBD1 (5 bases). The V gene lost 0 bases and the J gene lost 7 bases, with 13 bases spanning the gap. From germline, CDR1 is SGHRS and CDR2 YFSETQ. This CDR3 contains 15 residues. CDR3: CASSLAGYRVGELFF. The DNA for the CDR3 is TGCGCCAGCAGCTTGGCAGGGTATCGAGTCGGGGAGCTGTTTTTT.

V usage is TRBV15 and J usage is TRBJ2-3, with D maybe TRBD1 (5 bases). This CDR3 spans 13 amino acids. Germline assignment: CDR1 LNHNV and CDR2 YYDKDF (reference sequence). Trimming took off 9 bases at V and 1 base at J, with 11 bases between the two ends. CDR3 DNA: TGTGCCACTAGAACCAGGGGCACAGATACGCAGTATTTT. Protein sequence: CATRTRGTDTQYF.

Only one count was recorded for this clone. The genes are TRBV9 and TRBJ2-7, with 8 bases identical to TRBD1. Germline trimming cut 2 bases from V and 3 bases from J; bases unmatched to any gene: 4. The V gene's germline CDR1 is SGDLS and CDR2 YYNGEE. CDR3 length: 14 amino acids. This chain's CDR3 is CASSVGTGNYEQYF. In nucleotides, the CDR3 is TGTGCCAGCAGCGTTGGGACAGGCAACTACGAGCAGTACTTC. Together with reference TRBV9 and TRBJ2-7, the CDR3 gives the full variable domain: DSGVTQTPKHLITATGQRVTLRCSPRSGDLSVYWYQQSLDQGLQFLIQYYNGEERAKGNILERFSAQQFPDLHSELNLSSLELGDSALYFCASSVGTGNYEQYFGPGTRLTVT.

The J gene is TRBJ1-1, the V gene TRBV6-5; D unclear. The V end lost 5 bases, the J end lost 6 bases, and 19 bases lay between the germline ends. Germline values: CDR1 MNHEY, CDR2 SVGAGI. The length of the CDR3 is 15 residues. The CDR3 bases are TGTGCCAGCAGTCCGGCGTCCGGTCTTTACCCTGAAGCTTTCTTT. It specifies CASSPASGLYPEAFF.

V is TRBV2 and J is TRBJ1-2, with D perhaps matching TRBD1 (6 bases). V dropped 7 bases and J dropped 7 bases, with 19 bases sitting between them. This CDR3 has 14 residues. CDR1 and CDR2 from the germline V gene are SNHLY and FYNNEI. CDR3 nucleotide sequence: TGTGCCAGCATCGAAGAACAGGGTAAAGGTGGCTACACCTTC. Translation gives CASIEEQGKGGYTF.

This sequence joins TRBV7-9 and TRBJ2-7, with no clear D. The CDR3 contains 13 residues. CDR1 and CDR2 (germline): SEHNR, FQNEAQ (reference sequence). V lost 6 bases to trimming and J lost 2 bases, with 11 bases between them. CDR3 protein: CASRGGTAYEQYF. The DNA for the CDR3 is TGTGCCAGCAGAGGCGGCACAGCCTACGAGCAGTACTTC.

The J gene is TRBJ1-1, the V gene TRBV6-6; the D is unclear. Germline values: CDR1 MNHNY, CDR2 SVGAGI (reference sequence). The V end was cut by 7 bases, the J end by 0 bases, with 12 bases between. The CDR3 sequence is 14 residues long. The CDR3 DNA reads TGTGCCAGCACGTTGAGTCCGTTGAACACTGAAGCTTTCTTT. Its translation is CASTLSPLNTEAFF.

Only a few counts were recorded for this clone. The chain links TRBV19 to TRBJ1-1; the D is unclear. The CDR3 length is 13 residues. The ends were cut back, 3 bases at V and 4 bases at J, with 9 bases in the middle. Germline values: CDR1 LNHDA, CDR2 SQIVND (reference sequence). CDR3 region: CASSILVATEAFF. Written as DNA, the CDR3 is TGTGCCAGTAGTATTCTGGTCGCCACTGAAGCTTTCTTT.

V usage is TRBV29-1 and J usage is TRBJ2-7, with D perhaps matching TRBD1 (5 bases). Germline V gene sequence: CDR1 SQVTM, CDR2 ANQGSEA. V was clipped by 2 bases and J by 4 bases, with 9 bases between them. This CDR3 is 12 amino acids long. CDR3 DNA sequence: TGCAGCGTTGAAAACAGGCAGTACGAGCAGTACTTC. It translates to CSVENRQYEQYF.

The chain carries TRBV7-9 and TRBJ1-4; D gene unclear. CDR1 and CDR2 from the germline V gene are SEHNR and FQNEAQ (reference sequence). With 3 bases removed from V and 0 bases from J, the gap between germline ends came to 5 bases. This CDR3 region has 14 residues. DNA for the CDR3: TGTGCCAGCAGCTTTACCGCAACTAATGAAAAACTGTTTTTT. It yields the protein CASSFTATNEKLFF.

This clone occurred a few times. V is TRBV19 and J is TRBJ2-2; 8 nucleotides agree with TRBD1. Per germline, CDR1 LNHDA and CDR2 SQIVND (reference sequence). The CDR3 is 14 residues long. The junction had 4 bases not matched to a gene; V was cut back by 4 bases and J by 6 bases. DNA for the CDR3: TGTGCCAGTAGTAGCCAGGGGGCCGCCGGGGAGCTGTTTTTT. Encoded protein: CASSSQGAAGELFF.